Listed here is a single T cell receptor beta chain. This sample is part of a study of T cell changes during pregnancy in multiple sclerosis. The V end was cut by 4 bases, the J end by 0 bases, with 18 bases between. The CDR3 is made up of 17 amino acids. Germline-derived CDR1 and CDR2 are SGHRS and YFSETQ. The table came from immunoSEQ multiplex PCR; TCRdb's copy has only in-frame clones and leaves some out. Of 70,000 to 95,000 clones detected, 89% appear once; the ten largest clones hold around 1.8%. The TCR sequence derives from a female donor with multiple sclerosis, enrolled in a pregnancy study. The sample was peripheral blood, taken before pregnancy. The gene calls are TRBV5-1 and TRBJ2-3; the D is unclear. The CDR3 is CASSPLPGGVSTDTQYF. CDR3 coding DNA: TGCGCCAGCAGCCCATTACCCGGCGGCGTGAGCACAGATACGCAGTATTTT.